The 13 T cell receptor beta chains listed next were all sequenced from one sample in a study of T cells expressing NK-cell markers. From its re-call of the 5' RACE reads, TCRdb lists each CDR3 protein once, without DNA. The table gives about 440,000 distinct CDR3 sequences; the top ten clones make up 7.3% of it. The sample was blood T cells: a sorted CD56 or NKG2C T cell subset, CD4+ or CD8+ T cells, or bulk PBMC T cells (not recorded which). These receptors all come from a woman aged 18-69 years in good health.

CDR3: CASSLSARGQFF. V is TRBV12-3 or TRBV12-4 and J is TRBJ2-1; TCRdb indicates TRBD2, and absent DNA this call remains unverified. This CDR3 contains 12 residues.

This rearrangement joins TRBV20-1 to TRBJ2-1; TCRdb designates TRBD2, a call that cannot be tested without DNA. CDR1 DFQATT and CDR2 SNEGSKA come from the germline V gene (reference sequence). The CDR3 is made up of 12 amino acids. The CDR3 spells CSARGTRGGQFF.

V is TRBV28 and J is TRBJ2-7. The V gene's germline CDR1 is MDHEN and CDR2 SYDVKM. This CDR3 has 15 residues. The CDR3 loop reads CASSLTALIAYEQYF.

This chain joins TRBV5-1 and TRBJ2-1; TCRdb's D call of TRBD2 is untestable without DNA. CDR1 and CDR2 (germline): SGHRS, YFSETQ. The CDR3 consists of 18 residues. The CDR3 here is CASSLARTSGSSYNEQFF.

This rearrangement joins TRBV6-5 to TRBJ1-1. CDR1 and CDR2 (germline): MNHEY, SVGAGI. CDR3 length: 14 residues. CDR3 in amino acids: CASSYVGENTEAFF.

The chain recombines TRBV7-9 with TRBJ2-1; checking the TCRdb D call of TRBD1 is not possible without DNA. CDR1 and CDR2 from the germline V gene are SEHNR and FQNEAQ (reference sequence). This CDR3 is built from 14 residues. CDR3 in amino acids: CASTEDRGHDEQFF.

The rearrangement uses TRBV10-2 and TRBJ1-2. The CDR3 totals 15 residues. Per the germline V gene, CDR1 is WSHSY and CDR2 is SAAADI. CDR3 sequence reads: CASSGRNLANYGYTF.

The rearrangement joins TRBV27 to TRBJ1-5; TCRdb reports TRBD1, a call that lacks DNA to check it against. Germline loops: CDR1 MNHEY, CDR2 SMNVEV (reference sequence). This CDR3 is 14 amino acids long. The CDR3: CASSLAPVGQPQHF.

The V call is TRBV18, the J call TRBJ2-1; the D call of TRBD2 rests on TCRdb alone, since no DNA is present to check it. Germline lookup yields CDR1 KGHSH and CDR2 LQKENI. This CDR3 is 14 amino acids long. CDR3: CASSPTSGGAEQFF.

The gene calls are TRBV20-1 and TRBJ2-2; TCRdb outputs TRBD1, but without DNA this stays unchecked. In germline, CDR1 is DFQATT, CDR2 SNEGSKA (reference sequence). This CDR3 region has 16 residues. The CDR3 sequence is CSARPLWAPNTGELFF.

The chain carries TRBV7-2 and TRBJ1-6. CDR3 length: 16 amino acids. CDR1 and CDR2 (germline): SGHTA, FQGNSA. CDR3 loop: CASSGISQDVHSPLHF.

The chain employs TRBV7-9 and TRBJ2-3; the TCRdb D gene call, TRBD2, has no DNA to confirm it. From germline, CDR1 is SEHNR and CDR2 FQNEAQ (reference sequence). The CDR3 has 13 amino acids. The CDR3 is CASSYRVLDTQYF.

The rearrangement links TRBV29-1 to TRBJ1-1; TCRdb's D call of TRBD1 is untestable without DNA. This CDR3 spans 13 amino acids. The germline gives CDR1 SQVTM, CDR2 ANQGSEA. This chain's CDR3 is CSVPGHLNTEAFF.